This T cell receptor (beta chain) was observed in a study of blood T cell repertoires in COVID-19. Overall study context: COVID-19 samples from acute and convalescent phases originated in the United States, Italy and Spain. Nucleic acid was either cDNA or gDNA, and it came from T cells, B-cell-depleted T cells, or PBMCs.

Methods used by the authors: Using reference gene primer amplification, nucleated cell counts were estimated. The protocol was immunoSEQ multiplex PCR, while the TCRdb copy is restricted to in-frame clones and leaves out a portion. The V and J calls and clone size are taken from that table; D and trimming were inferred from the DNA. The repertoire holds about 290,000 clones, with around 90% as singletons. The ends lost 6 bases at V and 2 bases at J; junction bases unmatched: 10. CDR1 LGHNA and CDR2 YNFKEQ come from the germline V gene. The CDR3 has 16 amino acids. This clonotype was obtained from a woman aged 40-49 years who had recovered from COVID-19. The sample was peripheral blood. The genes are TRBV4-2 and TRBJ1-5, with 7 bases lining up with TRBD1. The chain's CDR3 is CASSPEGGAGNQPQHF. CDR3 bases: TGTGCCAGCAGTCCTGAAGGGGGCGCCGGCAATCAGCCCCAGCATTTT.